This TCR beta chain was identified in a study of T cell responses to AZD1222 COVID-19 vaccine. This clone was found once. Its target is not known. Some clones are missing from TCRdb's copy, which holds only in-frame ones; the method was immunoSEQ multiplex PCR. The sample holds around 180,000 clones; roughly 87% are singletons and the top ten take 2.5% to 3%. Overall study results and limits: Spike-wide coverage was observed for vaccine-associated CD4 TCRs, with dominant responses at 160-218 and 743-854. Donors were chiefly white British, with a greater number of females, and clonal diversity was perhaps underestimated.

This CDR3 spans 17 amino acids. The junction had 10 bases not matched to a gene; V was cut back by 5 bases and J by 4 bases. Germline lookup yields CDR1 SGHNT and CDR2 YENEEA. This sequence was found in an adult in good health. The chain carries TRBV11-3 and TRBJ2-1, with 11 bases that match TRBD2. Source: peripheral blood, taken on day 0 of AZD1222 vaccination. The CDR3 nucleotides are TGTGCCAGCAGCGGTGGGGCTAGCGGGAGGTTTTACAATGAGCAGTTCTTC. Its translation: CASSGGASGRFYNEQFF.